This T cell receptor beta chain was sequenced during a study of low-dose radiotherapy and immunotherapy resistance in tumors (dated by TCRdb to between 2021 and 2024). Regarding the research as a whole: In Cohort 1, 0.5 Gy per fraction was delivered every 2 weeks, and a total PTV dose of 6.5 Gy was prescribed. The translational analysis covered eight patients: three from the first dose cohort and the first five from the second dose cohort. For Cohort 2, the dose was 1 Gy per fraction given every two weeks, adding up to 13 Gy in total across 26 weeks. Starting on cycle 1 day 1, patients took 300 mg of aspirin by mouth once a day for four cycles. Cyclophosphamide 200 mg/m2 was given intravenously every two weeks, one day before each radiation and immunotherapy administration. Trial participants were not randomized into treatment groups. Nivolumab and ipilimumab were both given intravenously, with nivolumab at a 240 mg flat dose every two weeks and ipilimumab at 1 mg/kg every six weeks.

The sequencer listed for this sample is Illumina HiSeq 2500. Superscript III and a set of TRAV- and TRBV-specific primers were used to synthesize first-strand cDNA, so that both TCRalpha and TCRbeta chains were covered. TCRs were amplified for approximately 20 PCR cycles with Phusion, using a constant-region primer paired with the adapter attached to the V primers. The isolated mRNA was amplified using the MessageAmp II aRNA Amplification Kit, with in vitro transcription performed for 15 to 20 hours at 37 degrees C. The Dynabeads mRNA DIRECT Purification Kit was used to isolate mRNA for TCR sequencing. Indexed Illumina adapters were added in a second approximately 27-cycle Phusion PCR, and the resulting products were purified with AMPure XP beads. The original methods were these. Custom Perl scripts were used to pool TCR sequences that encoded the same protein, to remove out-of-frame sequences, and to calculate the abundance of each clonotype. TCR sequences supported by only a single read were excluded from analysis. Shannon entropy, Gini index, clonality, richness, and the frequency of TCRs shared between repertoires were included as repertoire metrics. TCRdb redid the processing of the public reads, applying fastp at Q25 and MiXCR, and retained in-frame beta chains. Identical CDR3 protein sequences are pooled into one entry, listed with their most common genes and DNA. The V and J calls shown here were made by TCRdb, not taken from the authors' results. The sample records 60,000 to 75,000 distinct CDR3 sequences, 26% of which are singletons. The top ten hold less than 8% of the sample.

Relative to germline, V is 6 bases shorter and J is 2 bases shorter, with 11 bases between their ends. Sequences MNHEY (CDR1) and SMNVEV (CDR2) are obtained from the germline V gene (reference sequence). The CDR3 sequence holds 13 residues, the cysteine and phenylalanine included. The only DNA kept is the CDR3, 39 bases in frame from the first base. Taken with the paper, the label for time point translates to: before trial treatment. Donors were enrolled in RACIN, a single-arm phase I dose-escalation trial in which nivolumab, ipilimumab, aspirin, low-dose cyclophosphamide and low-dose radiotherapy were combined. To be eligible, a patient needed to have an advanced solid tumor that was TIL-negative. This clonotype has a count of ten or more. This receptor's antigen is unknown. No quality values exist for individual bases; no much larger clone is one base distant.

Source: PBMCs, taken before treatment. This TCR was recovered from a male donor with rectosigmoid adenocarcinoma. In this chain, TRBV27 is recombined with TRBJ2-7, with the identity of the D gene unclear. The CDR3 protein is CASSISRAYEQYF. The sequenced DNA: TGTGCCAGCAGCATTAGTAGGGCCTACGAGCAGTACTTC.